A single sample is the source of the 2 T cell receptor beta chains below, sequenced in a study of T-cell reconstitution after alpha-beta-depleted transplantation in children. Unique molecular identifiers were incorporated into the prepared TCRbeta library. TCRdb itself ran the PCR reads through MiXCR, one entry per CDR3 protein. The sample lists about 600,000 distinct CDR3 sequences; under 30% were seen once. The specimen comprised PBMCs, mostly from graft donor cells, sampled 360 days after TCRalphabeta/CD19-depleted stem cell transplant. These receptors were obtained from a boy in the first two years of life who had a stem cell transplant for acute myeloid leukemia, so the T cells may come from the graft donor.

Remarks on this clonotype: Germline and junction disagree at one end, which may indicate a read error. The J gene is TRBJ2-1, the V gene TRBV20-1, with D possibly being TRBD2 (7 bases). This CDR3 is built from 16 residues. The germline CDR1 and CDR2 sequences are DFQATT and SNEGSKA (reference sequence). CDR3 sequence: CCARDEGRGPYNEQFF. For the CDR3, the DNA is TGCTGTGCTAGAGATGAGGGGCGGGGGCCCTACAATGAGCAGTTCTTC.

This clonotype occurred many times. The J gene is TRBJ2-1, the V gene TRBV29-1; 7 nucleotides match TRBD2. The length of the CDR3 is 14 residues. V gave up 0 bases and J gave up 7 bases; unmatched junction bases: 6. Germline V lookup: CDR1 SQVTM, CDR2 ANQGSEA. As DNA, the CDR3 is TGCAGCGTTGAAGATCAAGGCGGGGGAAATGAGCAGTTCTTC. Translating gives CSVEDQGGGNEQFF.